This T cell receptor beta chain is from a study of shared clonotypes between healthy human individuals. Whole-study findings and limits: Sharing across a few donors was seen in roughly 5% of naive CD4 clonotypes. Compared with clonotypes that all four donors shared, non-shared clonotypes had lower generation probabilities.

The germline CDR1 and CDR2 sequences are ENHRY and SYGVKD. The CDR3 runs 13 residues. Deletions cut 7 bases from V and 0 bases from J, with 7 bases between. This table comes from immunoSEQ multiplex PCR, and its TCRdb copy is limited to in-frame clones, with some not included. The sample includes some 2 million clones, 85% to 95% of them seen just once. Of note for this clone: Its antigen is still unknown.

All participating donors were Caucasian adults from Nashville, Tennessee. The split of CD4+ cells yielded CD45RA+ naive and CD45RA-negative memory subsets. V usage is TRBV10-3 and J usage is TRBJ1-3, with a possible D match to TRBD1 (5 bases). The sequencing input was naive CD4+ T cells sorted from blood. As to subset: CD45RA+ positively selected. The receptor was derived from a man aged 18 to 29 in good health. The CDR3 protein is CAITGFSGNTIYF. In DNA, the CDR3 is TGTGCCATCACAGGGTTCTCTGGAAACACCATATATTTT.